This T cell receptor beta chain came from a study of CD8+ T cells in alopecia areata. It was cDNA, reverse transcribed from extracted RNA, that served as the sequencing template. Clones were sequenced by immunoSEQ multiplex PCR, and TCRdb holds only the in-frame ones, with some missing. The sample records hundreds of thousands of clones, 50% to 65% being singletons. The CDR3 spans 16 residues. Germline V lookup: CDR1 SGDLS, CDR2 YYNGEE. The trim removed 6 bases at V and 6 bases at J, leaving 17 bases unmatched. This clone was observed a few times. Source: CD4+ T cells sorted from blood, taken at week 0. J is TRBJ1-1 and V is TRBV9; 7 nucleotides agree with TRBD1. This sequence originates from a human donor with alopecia areata. The CDR3 here is CASTRDSSYPGAEAFF. In DNA form, the CDR3 reads TGTGCCAGCACCCGGGACAGCTCCTACCCGGGGGCTGAAGCTTTCTTT.